The rows below give T cell receptor beta chains drawn from one sample of a study of T-cell reconstitution after alpha-beta-depleted transplantation in children. TCRdb re-derived calls from the PCR reads in MiXCR, one entry per CDR3 protein. In the table there are around 250,000 distinct CDR3 sequences, about 10% of which are singletons. The starting material was PBMCs from the stem cell graft donor, obtained from the stem cell graft. The receptor set was obtained from a human donor who donated a stem cell graft to a child with SCID. Each CDR3 is given with its conserved first and last residue. D genes are given only for firm matches.

v_call	d_call	cdr3_aa
TRBV12-3/TRBV12-4	NA	CASRPTGLRGNTIYF
TRBV5-1	TRBD1	CASSLADRGDTQYF
TRBV7-8	NA	CASSPGSSGSNQPQHF
TRBV20-1	NA	CSARDDVVWASIDTQYF
TRBV7-3	NA	CASSLYRQSEAFF
TRBV12-3/TRBV12-4	TRBD1	CASSPGGQYNSPLHF
TRBV2	NA	CASSEHGSRGGEQAFF
TRBV12-3/TRBV12-4	NA	CASGRTDYNEQFF
TRBV20-1	NA	CSARDRQGASYEQYF
TRBV4-1	NA	CASSQGATSAYGYTF
TRBV11-2	NA	CASSSPGETQYF
TRBV2	NA	CASSPGTINTDTQYF
TRBV5-5	NA	CASSLGYSTKLFF
TRBV12-3/TRBV12-4	TRBD1	CASSFSPPGQNSPLHF
TRBV4-1	TRBD2	CASSRGSSGGAMSTGELFF
TRBV7-9	NA	CASSSMGADTQYF
TRBV7-7	TRBD1	CASSFRQGGSYNEQFF
TRBV20-1	TRBD1	CSANSRDRWYEQYF
TRBV12-3/TRBV12-4	TRBD2	CASPPGGVSTDTQYF
TRBV6-1	NA	CASSIPGGKAFF
TRBV29-1	TRBD2	CSVVWRGDYTGELFF
TRBV4-1	NA	CASSQVQEGPSDTQYF
TRBV6-2/TRBV6-3	NA	CASSYWDNSPLHF
TRBV5-1	TRBD1	CASSLGWDRKETQYF
TRBV12-5	NA	CASGLFNTEAFF
TRBV9	NA	CASSVSGYEQFF
TRBV5-1	TRBD1	CASSLLGDSMNTEAFF
TRBV18	TRBD1	CASSPIGTGNPYEQYF
TRBV14	TRBD2	CASSQGLAGWTGELFF